This T cell receptor beta chain was profiled in a study of cytomegalovirus exposure and HLA in healthy donors. Study in general: Out of 150 million to 200 million T cells, an earlier analysis found 117 million unique TCR beta sequences in total. The study, taken as a whole, reports: Apparent HLA restriction characterized most CMV-associated TCR beta chains in a later analysis. Later on, a genetic analysis was performed. It linked a missense variant in DCLRE1C with V- and J-gene trimming of TCR beta.

Among the donors, all were healthy bone marrow donors. V dropped 5 bases and J dropped 5; count of bases not matched to a gene: 8. Looked up from germline, CDR1 is MDHEN and CDR2 is SYDVKM. This CDR3 contains 15 residues. For this clone: The antigen is unknown.

Primers: 60 Vbeta forward and 13 Jbeta reverse. TCRdb's table, derived via immunoSEQ multiplex PCR, lists solely in-frame clones and lacks some. The sample lists approximately 110,000 clones, roughly 73% occurring once. This chain uses TRBV28 with TRBJ2-5; 10 nucleotides align to TRBD2. The TCR was taken from a man between 60 and 70 years old in good health and CMV-seropositive. Sequenced material: PBMCs. The DNA of the CDR3 is TGTGCCAGCAGTCCCCAGCGGGGGGGCATGGAGACCCAGTACTTC. Residues: CASSPQRGGMETQYF.